The clone carrying this TCR beta chain was recorded once. Its antigen is undetermined. At one end the junction does not follow the germline gene, possibly because of a read error. These data belong to a study of T cells in Graves' hyperthyroidism and ophthalmopathy. Study-wide results and caveats: The blood repertoire included most of the expanded thyroid clonotypes above 0.001.

Amplification of TCR beta CDR3 regions was performed using RNA transcripts as template. When the TCR CDR3 underwent first-round RT-PCR, the HTBI primer set was used. TCRdb recomputed calls from the multiplex PCR reads with MiXCR, one row per CDR3 protein. This sample yields around 600,000 distinct CDR3 sequences, of which about 45% are seen a single time; less than 9% belongs to the top ten. Sequenced material: peripheral blood or thyroid tissue (not recorded which). This clonotype was obtained from an adult man with Graves' disease, either hyperthyroidism or ophthalmopathy (not recorded which).

CDR3 DNA: TGTGCCAGCACACTCGGCCAGAGCTTCAACTTT. Protein sequence: CASTLGQSFNF. The V and J genes are TRBV2 and TRBJ1-6; no firm D call. CDR3 length equals 11 residues. CDR1 is SNHLY and CDR2 is FYNNEI in the germline V gene.